The 2 T cell receptor beta chains presented below share a single source sample, sequenced in a study of T cell responses to AZD1222 COVID-19 vaccine. The repertoire was sequenced with immunoSEQ multiplex PCR; TCRdb's copy has only in-frame clones and lacks some. The sample includes roughly 200,000 clones, 80% to 95% of them seen just once. The material was peripheral blood, obtained 28 days after the second dose of the MenACWY control vaccine. The receptors here all came from an adult who received the MenACWY meningococcal vaccine as a control.

This chain joins TRBV7-2 and TRBJ1-3; possibly TRBD1 for D (6 bases). Deletions cut 4 bases from V and 4 bases from J, with 14 bases between. Germline CDR1 SGHTA, CDR2 FQGNSA. The CDR3 totals 15 residues. The CDR3 sequence is CASSSSNRAGNTIYF. DNA of the CDR3: TGTGCCAGCAGCTCTTCTAACAGGGCCGGAAACACCATATATTTT.

J is TRBJ2-1 and V is TRBV19; 8 bases match TRBD1. The CDR3 has 14 amino acids. Unmatched junction bases numbered 8, after V lost 7 bases and J lost 6 bases. Germline values: CDR1 LNHDA, CDR2 SQIVND (reference sequence). As DNA, the CDR3 is TGTGCCAGTACCCTGACAGGGGTGCGCAATGAGCAGTTCTTC. Its translation: CASTLTGVRNEQFF.